These 24 T cell receptor beta chains came from one sample sequenced in a study of cytotoxic CD8 clonotypes in ibrutinib-treated CLL. Data came from immunoSEQ multiplex PCR; TCRdb stores just in-frame clones and leaves some out. This table holds 330,000 or so clones, roughly two thirds found once. The sequenced sample was PBMCs, obtained after 36 months of ibrutinib treatment. Receptor source: a human donor with chronic lymphocytic leukemia.

This chain links TRBV9 with TRBJ2-3; TRBD2 matches at 7 bases. The junction had 0 bases not matched to a gene; V was cut back by 0 bases and J by 2 bases. Germline V lookup: CDR1 SGDLS, CDR2 YYNGEE. The CDR3 is made up of 14 amino acids. The CDR3 spells CASSVGDYTDTQYF. The CDR3 DNA follows: TGTGCCAGCAGCGTAGGGGACTACACAGATACGCAGTATTTT.

In its sample, this clone was seen a few times. The chain joins TRBV5-1 to TRBJ1-4; D remains unclear. Trimming stripped 5 bases from V and 5 bases from J, with 7 bases between. CDR3 length equals 12 residues. The V gene's germline CDR1 is SGHRS and CDR2 YFSETQ. CDR3 in amino acids: CASRYENEKLFF. The CDR3 DNA follows: TGCGCCAGCAGGTATGAAAATGAAAAACTGTTTTTT. Full variable domain (rest looked up from reference TRBV5-1 and TRBJ1-4): KAGVTQTPRYLIKTRGQQVTLSCSPISGHRSVSWYQQTPGQGLQFLFEYFSETQRNKGNFPGRFSGRQFSNSRSEMNVSTLELGDSALYLCASRYENEKLFFGSGTQLSVL.

This chain links TRBV5-4 with TRBJ2-2; the D is unclear. This CDR3 comprises 15 residues. Trimming removed 3 bases at V and 1 base at J, with 10 bases between. CDR1 SGHNT and CDR2 YYREEE come from the germline V gene (reference sequence). CDR3: CASSSGSMNTGELFF. The CDR3 nucleotides read TGTGCCAGCAGCTCCGGGTCCATGAACACCGGGGAGCTGTTTTTT.

The chain uses TRBV9 and TRBJ2-5; maybe TRBD1 (6 bases). With 3 bases removed from V and 0 bases from J, the gap between germline ends came to 18 bases. Germline V lookup: CDR1 SGDLS, CDR2 YYNGEE. The CDR3 sequence is 17 residues long. CDR3 nucleotides: TGTGCCAGCAGCGCGTACCCCAGGGGCAGCGACCAAGAGACCCAGTACTTC. Translation gives CASSAYPRGSDQETQYF. Together with reference TRBV9 and TRBJ2-5, the CDR3 gives the full variable domain: DSGVTQTPKHLITATGQRVTLRCSPRSGDLSVYWYQQSLDQGLQFLIQYYNGEERAKGNILERFSAQQFPDLHSELNLSSLELGDSALYFCASSAYPRGSDQETQYFGPGTRLLVL.

This sequence joins TRBV6-5 and TRBJ1-4; D uncertain. Germline CDR1 and CDR2: MNHEY and SVGAGI. V was pared by 7 bases and J by 4 bases, with 10 bases between. The CDR3 is 13 amino acids. The CDR3 is CASTWANNEKLFF. The CDR3 DNA reads TGTGCCAGCACCTGGGCCAATAATGAAAAACTGTTTTTT.

In DNA, the CDR3 is TGCGCCAGCAGCTTCGGGGGGGCAGAGACCCAGTACTTC. Translating gives CASSFGGAETQYF. The chain joins TRBV5-1 to TRBJ2-5, with TRBD2 identical over 8 bases. V lost 2 bases, J lost 4 bases, and 1 base stayed unmatched. Germline values: CDR1 SGHRS, CDR2 YFSETQ. This CDR3 comprises 13 residues. Variable domain in full (rest from reference TRBV5-1 and TRBJ2-5): KAGVTQTPRYLIKTRGQQVTLSCSPISGHRSVSWYQQTPGQGLQFLFEYFSETQRNKGNFPGRFSGRQFSNSRSEMNVSTLELGDSALYLCASSFGGAETQYFGPGTRLLVL.

V is TRBV27 and J is TRBJ2-2; possibly TRBD2 for D (5 bases). The CDR3 totals 14 residues. Germline V lookup: CDR1 MNHEY, CDR2 SMNVEV (reference sequence). Trimming stripped 5 bases from V and 4 bases from J, with 11 bases between. The CDR3 bases are TGTGCCAGCAGTGTACTAGGTATCACCGGGGAGCTGTTTTTT. It translates to CASSVLGITGELFF.

The J gene is TRBJ1-5, the V gene TRBV6-1; 7 bases line up with TRBD1. Per the germline V gene, CDR1 is MNHNS and CDR2 is SASEGT. V trimming: 2 bases; J trimming: 1 base; junction bases outside the gene matches: 5. This CDR3 region has 16 residues. The chain's CDR3 is CASSEPLTGSNQPQHF. As DNA, the CDR3 is TGTGCCAGCAGTGAACCACTGACAGGGAGCAATCAGCCCCAGCATTTT.

The V gene is TRBV7-9, the J gene TRBJ2-5; D is possibly TRBD1 or TRBD2 (5 bases each). Trimming pared 1 base from V and 6 bases from J, leaving 6 bases between. The CDR3 consists of 12 residues. Per germline, CDR1 SEHNR and CDR2 FQNEAQ (reference sequence). CDR3 region: CASSLGGKTQYF. Here the CDR3 DNA reads TGTGCCAGCAGCTTAGGGGGGAAGACCCAGTACTTC.

A few counts support this clone. The chain uses TRBV6-4 and TRBJ1-6, with D perhaps TRBD1 (6 bases). Between the trimmed V and J ends, which lost 6 bases and 7 bases, there was a span of 13 bases. Per germline, CDR1 MRHNA and CDR2 SNTAGT. This CDR3 region has 14 residues. CDR3 amino acids: CASSDGQHNSPLHF. CDR3 in DNA: TGTGCCAGCAGCGACGGACAGCACAATTCACCCCTCCACTTT.

This clone was observed once. The chain has TRBV7-2 and TRBJ2-7; 7 bases fit TRBD2. J gave up 1 base and V 4 bases, and 4 bases lay outside the gene matches. Germline CDR1 is SGHTA and CDR2 is FQGNSA. The CDR3 totals 14 residues. The CDR3 bases are TGTGCCAGCAGCTGGACTAGGTCGTCCTACGAGCAGTACTTC. This codes for CASSWTRSSYEQYF.

This clone was counted between two and nine times. The V and J genes are TRBV6-5 and TRBJ1-5; a possible D gene is TRBD1 (6 bases). Trimming cost V 6 bases and J 4 bases, with 13 bases left between them. There are 14 residues in the CDR3. Germline V lookup: CDR1 MNHEY, CDR2 SVGAGI. The CDR3 nucleotides read TGTGCCAGCAGAACAGGGAGGTGGAATCAGCCCCAGCATTTT. This translates into CASRTGRWNQPQHF.

This clone has more than one count but fewer than ten. The rearrangement uses TRBV6-1 and TRBJ2-7; D is possibly TRBD1 (5 bases). Germline V gives CDR1 MNHNS, CDR2 SASEGT. This CDR3 contains 14 residues. Between the trimmed V and J ends, which lost 4 bases and 3 bases, there was a span of 13 bases. The CDR3 here is CASSVAGMDYEQYF. As DNA, the CDR3 is TGTGCCAGCAGTGTAGCAGGGATGGACTACGAGCAGTACTTC.

V gene TRBV6-5 combines with J gene TRBJ2-3; D gene unclear. V dropped 4 bases and J dropped 0 bases, with 11 bases sitting between them. CDR3 length: 15 amino acids. Germline V gene lookup returns CDR1 MNHEY and CDR2 SVGAGI. The CDR3 protein is CASSFLGASTDTQYF. In DNA, the CDR3 is TGTGCCAGCAGTTTCCTAGGTGCAAGCACAGATACGCAGTATTTT.

In this sample, this clone turned up a few times. This sequence joins TRBV9 and TRBJ1-6, with a possible D match to TRBD1 (6 bases). V lost 3 bases to trimming and J lost 7 bases, with 14 bases between them. This CDR3 contains 15 residues. From germline, CDR1 is SGDLS and CDR2 YYNGEE. The CDR3 DNA follows: TGTGCCAGCAGCGCTCCGACAGGAGTAAATTCACCCCTCCACTTT. Translated, it gives CASSAPTGVNSPLHF.

This clone was counted only a few times. The chain carries TRBV5-1 and TRBJ2-3; 8 bases agree with TRBD2. Germline CDR1 SGHRS, CDR2 YFSETQ. V shed 2 bases, J shed 5 bases, and the junction held 4 bases outside the gene matches. The CDR3 runs to 14 residues. The CDR3 spells CASSLAGEGDTQYF. CDR3 coding DNA: TGCGCCAGCAGCTTAGCGGGGGAGGGAGATACGCAGTATTTT.

Note on this clone: Germline and junction disagree at one end, which may indicate a read error. The V gene is TRBV12-5, the J gene TRBJ2-4; D gene ambiguous. Germline values: CDR1 LGHNT, CDR2 FRNRAP. The CDR3 runs to 12 residues. CDR3 DNA sequence: TGTGCTAGTAGCACTCCGGGCCATCCTACCATCTTC. Its protein is CASSTPGHPTIF.

This clone was observed a single time. The chain's CDR3 is CASSRGWNNEQFF. CDR3 sequence (DNA): TGTGCCAGCAGCCGAGGGTGGAACAATGAGCAGTTCTTC. The chain couples TRBV6-4 to TRBJ2-1, with D tentatively TRBD2 (5 bases). Trimming pared 6 bases from V and 5 bases from J, leaving 11 bases between. This CDR3 has 13 residues. Per the germline V gene, CDR1 is MRHNA and CDR2 is SNTAGT.

The chain joins TRBV10-3 to TRBJ2-5; no clear D. This CDR3 has 14 amino acids. CDR1 and CDR2 from the germline V gene are ENHRY and SYGVKD. The germline V and J ends were trimmed by 10 bases and 2 bases, with 17 bases remaining between them. The DNA for the CDR3 is TGTGCCACAGAAGATCCCTCTGGGCAAGAGACCCAGTACTTC. Translated, it gives CATEDPSGQETQYF.

The chain couples TRBV7-2 to TRBJ2-5, with 8 bases that match TRBD2. Germline assignment: CDR1 SGHTA and CDR2 FQGNSA. This CDR3 region has 16 residues. J was trimmed by 1 base and V by 1 base; bases with no gene match: 5. CDR3: CASSLDRAGAQETQYF. CDR3 bases: TGTGCCAGCAGCTTAGATCGAGCGGGAGCCCAAGAGACCCAGTACTTC.

The rearrangement links TRBV27 to TRBJ2-5; a possible D gene is TRBD1 (6 bases). V was trimmed by 6 bases and J by 1 base, leaving 9 bases between them. The CDR3 is 13 amino acids. Germline loops: CDR1 MNHEY, CDR2 SMNVEV (reference sequence). The CDR3, as DNA: TGTGCCAGCAGGACAGGTCCCCAAGAGACCCAGTACTTC. Amino acids: CASRTGPQETQYF.

CDR3 sequence (DNA): TGTGCCAGCAGCTTCCCTAACAGGGGGCGTAGTGATACGCAGTATTTT. Translating gives CASSFPNRGRSDTQYF. This chain links TRBV7-9 with TRBJ2-3; 9 bases are a match to TRBD1. CDR1 and CDR2 (germline): SEHNR, FQNEAQ (reference sequence). This CDR3 has 16 amino acids. The junction had 10 bases not matched to a gene; V was cut back by 3 bases and J by 6 bases.

The J gene is TRBJ1-6, the V gene TRBV18; D is unresolved. Looked up from germline, CDR1 is KGHSH and CDR2 is LQKENI. The V end was cut by 2 bases, the J end by 5 bases, with 16 bases between. The CDR3 spans 17 residues. CDR3: CASSPTAMETDNSPLHF. In nucleotides, the CDR3 is TGTGCCAGCTCACCAACGGCGATGGAGACGGATAATTCACCCCTCCACTTT.

This clone was seen a handful of times. The chain employs TRBV5-1 and TRBJ1-2; D unclear. The CDR3 sequence is 13 residues long. V lost 1 base, J lost 2 bases, and 6 bases lay in between. From germline, CDR1 is SGHRS and CDR2 YFSETQ. The CDR3 DNA sequence: TGCGCCAGCAGCTTGTTCCAGAACTATGGCTACACCTTC. Translated: CASSLFQNYGYTF. The full variable domain, its missing parts supplied by reference TRBV5-1 and TRBJ1-2, is KAGVTQTPRYLIKTRGQQVTLSCSPISGHRSVSWYQQTPGQGLQFLFEYFSETQRNKGNFPGRFSGRQFSNSRSEMNVSTLELGDSALYLCASSLFQNYGYTFGSGTRLTVV.